What follows is one T cell receptor beta chain and its context. What this receptor recognizes is not known. No base qualities exist here, and no much larger clone lies one base off it. The data were taken from a study of cytomegalovirus exposure and HLA in healthy donors (dated 2017 in TCRdb). Background for the entire study: According to a later analysis, one platform produced both the approximately 110 validation repertoires and the 670 or so repertoires of the first cohort. The study was designed to test whether signatures of past pathogen exposure could be identified by cataloging public T cell receptors. The study combined high-throughput TCR immunosequencing, statistical association of individual TCRs with disease status, and machine learning to predict cytomegalovirus infection status. Besides the first cohort of some 670 subjects, a separate validation cohort made up of roughly 130 different subjects was used.

Germline trimming amounts to 7 bases on V and 5 bases on J, with 11 as the count of junction bases outside the gene matches. Counted from cysteine to phenylalanine, this CDR3 has 14 amino acids. Only the CDR3 DNA stays, 42 bases, in frame from base 1. From the germline V gene, CDR1 is SGHTS and CDR2 is YDEGEE. Overall study results and their limits: Most TCR sequences were observed very rarely across donors, whereas some public TCRs were present in many individuals. The authors suggested that the approach could potentially be generalized to other disease states and immunological phenotypes. The validation cohort had no HLA typing available for a later analysis, so co-occurrence within that cohort was assessed over all 120 or so repertoires. The study listed approximately 160 TCR beta chains as associated with cytomegalovirus. In vitro tests confirmed that a few of the cytomegalovirus-associated TCR beta chains recognize cytomegalovirus antigens. Subsequent analysis determined that TCRs grouped into clusters in the first cohort also showed a tendency toward co-occurrence across the approximately 110 validation repertoires, and 94% of cluster scores exceeded 0. The classifier was reported to diagnose cytomegalovirus status with high specificity and sensitivity in both the original cohort and the validation cohort.

Separate from the approximately 730-subject first cohort, the validation cohort of roughly 110 subjects was the group to which the donors belonged. Libraries were built with the immunoSEQ multiplex PCR assay. Per the source publication's procedure: To diagnose cytomegalovirus status from the catalog of TCR beta chain sequences, a statistical classification framework was built. TCRdb re-hosts the immuneACCESS table, in-frame sequences only. Its copies lack some clones; in the studies checked, an unresolved V gene accounts for under half of them, and the cause for the rest is not known. V and J calls and clone size are as listed in that table; D and trimming were resolved from the DNA. This sample holds roughly 60,000 clones; roughly nine tenths were observed only once. Approximately 2.1% of the sample is held by the ten biggest clonotypes.

This clonotype was obtained from a woman aged 30 to 39 in good health and CMV-seronegative. Sequenced: PBMCs. The sequence is built from TRBV5-8 and TRBJ1-2, with 7 middle bases fitting TRBD1. The DNA sequence is TGTGCCAGCCTACTTAAGGGGGCGGGATATGGCTACACCTTC. Protein translation: CASLLKGAGYGYTF.